This passage covers 9 T cell receptor beta chains from one sample sequenced in a study of blood T cell repertoires in COVID-19. TCRdb's table, derived via immunoSEQ multiplex PCR, lists solely in-frame clones and lacks some. The table lists around 300,000 clones, roughly nine tenths of them singletons. The specimen sequenced was peripheral blood. These receptors were collected from a woman in her twenties or thirties with COVID-19, enrolled during active disease.

The chain couples TRBV27 to TRBJ1-1, with TRBD1 as a possible D gene (6 bases). Germline CDR1 and CDR2: MNHEY and SMNVEV (reference sequence). V was trimmed by 5 bases and J by 2 bases, leaving 9 bases between them. The CDR3 extends over 13 amino acids. The CDR3 DNA follows: TGTGCCAGCAGTGAACAGGGAAACACTGAAGCTTTCTTT. It encodes CASSEQGNTEAFF.

The chain couples TRBV5-1 to TRBJ1-1, with D possibly matching TRBD1 (6 bases). V was clipped by 0 bases and J by 4 bases, with 13 bases between them. The germline CDR1 and CDR2 sequences are SGHRS and YFSETQ. The CDR3 has 15 amino acids. CDR3 nucleotides: TGCGCCAGCAGCTTGGGTGGCAGGGGAAGCACTGAAGCTTTCTTT. This sequence encodes CASSLGGRGSTEAFF.

The chain combines TRBV19 with TRBJ1-3; D unresolved. The CDR3 runs 15 residues. Germline CDR1 and CDR2: LNHDA and SQIVND (reference sequence). V lost 3 bases, J lost 1 base, and 10 bases lay in between. CDR3 nucleotides: TGTGCCAGTAGTATCGGACTGGGGTCTGGAAACACCATATATTTT. This codes for CASSIGLGSGNTIYF.

The chain links TRBV7-3 to TRBJ2-2; D is perhaps TRBD2 (6 bases). This CDR3 has 14 amino acids. V gave up 3 bases and J gave up 6 bases, with 11 bases separating them. Germline V CDR1 and CDR2: SGHTA, FQGTGA. The CDR3 region is CASSFSEGAGELFF. The CDR3 DNA sequence: TGTGCCAGCAGCTTCTCGGAGGGAGCCGGGGAGCTGTTTTTT.

V and J are TRBV27 and TRBJ2-1; 11 positions agree with TRBD2. The V segment lost 3 bases and the J segment 5 bases; nucleotides outside the gene matches: 6. The CDR3 is 16 amino acids. Per germline, CDR1 MNHEY and CDR2 SMNVEV (reference sequence). CDR3 DNA: TGTGCCAGCAGTTTCCGACTAGCGGGAATGAACAATGAGCAGTTCTTC. Protein: CASSFRLAGMNNEQFF.

The rearrangement joins TRBV5-1 to TRBJ2-7; perhaps TRBD1 as D (8 bases). This CDR3 contains 16 residues. CDR1 SGHRS and CDR2 YFSETQ come from the germline V gene. V was shortened by 0 bases and J by 2 bases, with 15 bases between the two germline ends. CDR3 sequence reads: CASSLAGGTGTYEQYF. DNA for the CDR3: TGCGCCAGCAGCTTGGCCGGGGGGACAGGTACCTACGAGCAGTACTTC.

J is TRBJ2-6 and V is TRBV19; D might be TRBD1 (5 bases). CDR1 is LNHDA, CDR2 SQIVND, per germline (reference sequence). The length of the CDR3 is 15 residues. The CDR3 here is CGSRGWVSGANVLTF. As DNA, the CDR3 is TGTGGATCTAGGGGCTGGGTGAGTGGGGCCAACGTCCTGACTTTC.

This sequence joins TRBV10-3 and TRBJ1-5; maybe TRBD1 (5 bases). CDR1 and CDR2 from the germline V gene are ENHRY and SYGVKD. Trimming removed 0 bases from V and 9 bases from J, with 15 bases in between. The CDR3 is made up of 15 amino acids. CDR3: CAISESSGDRGPQHF. CDR3 sequence (DNA): TGTGCCATCAGTGAGTCATCGGGGGACCGGGGGCCCCAGCATTTT.

The chain uses TRBV27 and TRBJ2-1; a possible D gene is TRBD2 (7 bases). V was trimmed by 0 bases and J by 4 bases, leaving 16 bases between them. Germline CDR1 reads MNHEY; CDR2 reads SMNVEV (reference sequence). This CDR3 has 17 residues. The CDR3 reads CASSLSGGRAEYNEQFF. The CDR3 nucleotides are TGTGCCAGCAGTTTATCAGGGGGGAGGGCCGAGTACAATGAGCAGTTCTTC.